This TCR beta chain was found in a study of spatial heterogeneity in lung cancer. The CDR3 covers 19 residues. CDR1 and CDR2 (germline): DFQATT, SNEGSKA (reference sequence). Trimming took 3 bases from V and 4 from J, leaving 30 bases between them. Time point here: sample taken at primary tumor resection. Whole RNA came from tumor, nontumor lung or frozen PBMC and was sequenced without being sorted. TCRdb ran MiXCR on the 5' RACE reads and lists one entry per CDR3 protein. The table has under 20,000 distinct CDR3 sequences, roughly a fifth seen once. This clonotype has at least ten counts. The V call is TRBV20-1, the J call TRBJ2-5, with D possibly TRBD2 on 7 matching bases. This TCR was sampled from a male donor with early-stage non-small cell lung cancer. Specimen: PBMCs, collected at surgery. The CDR3 DNA reads as TGCAGTGCTAGCAGGTTGAAAGGGGGGGAAAGTCTCTTGGGAGAGACCCAGTACTTC. The encoded protein is CSASRLKGGESLLGETQYF.